The entry that follows covers one T cell receptor beta chain sequence. This sample was included in a study of blood T cell repertoires in COVID-19. The CDR3 contains 13 residues. The J segment lost 12 bases and the V segment lost 5 bases, leaving 12 bases of the junction unmatched. Germline V lookup: CDR1 ENHRY, CDR2 SYGVKD. Study processing details: Cell counts per sample came from amplifying reference gene primers. Data came from immunoSEQ multiplex PCR; TCRdb stores just in-frame clones and leaves some out. Clonal size and the V and J genes are those of that table, whereas D and trimming came from the DNA. The sample lists about 150,000 clones; more than 75% were seen once.

This clonotype originated in a man aged 18 to 30 with COVID-19, enrolled during active disease. The chain carries TRBV10-3 and TRBJ1-1; 7 bases are a match to TRBD1. The sequencing sample was made of peripheral blood. The DNA for the CDR3 is TGTGCCATCAGTTCACGAGATGGACAGGTAACTTTCTTT. Encoded protein: CAISSRDGQVTFF.